Listed here are 31 T cell receptor beta chains from one sample, sequenced in a study of regulatory T cells in long-lasting Graves disease. The time point denotes: newly diagnosed GD, antithyroid drugs for less than 3 months. The TCR library was made from RNA extracted from PBMCs. Arm-PCR of CDR3 regions with iRepertoire HTBI primers generated TCR beta libraries. Using its own MiXCR run on the multiplex PCR reads, TCRdb lists one record per CDR3 protein. Of 510,000 or so distinct CDR3 sequences in the sample, about 12% were seen once. Separately, the same data were catalogued under a study of T cells in Graves' hyperthyroidism and ophthalmopathy.

The material was peripheral blood mononuclear cells (PBMCs), obtained at new diagnosis, from a patient treated with antithyroid drugs. The receptors derive from a woman younger than 45 with Graves disease.

This clonotype was recorded a few times. The J gene is TRBJ2-7, the V gene TRBV20-1; D is perhaps TRBD2 (6 bases). V lost 5 bases and J 0 bases, leaving 11 bases between the germline ends. The CDR3 has 13 amino acids. Per germline, CDR1 DFQATT and CDR2 SNEGSKA (reference sequence). CDR3 DNA: TGCAGTGCTTGGGACTCCGACTCCTACGAGCAGTACTTC. Its protein is CSAWDSDSYEQYF.

This clonotype was seen at least ten times. V is TRBV15 and J is TRBJ1-6; tentative D call: TRBD1 (5 bases). This CDR3 region has 15 residues. From germline, CDR1 is LNHNV and CDR2 YYDKDF (reference sequence). Trimming left V 0 bases short and J 7 bases short, with 10 bases between. In nucleotides, the CDR3 is TGTGCCACCAGCAGAGATCTCAGGGTGAATTCACCCCTCCACTTT. Its protein is CATSRDLRVNSPLHF.

This clonotype was observed a handful of times. The conserved phenylalanine or tryptophan is not found at the CDR3 terminus, so this likely reflects a read error. The DNA is omitted, as the CDR3 cannot be located on it reliably, and the CDR3 follows TCRdb's listing. This sequence joins TRBV27 and TRBJ2-1; TRBD1 is taken as the D call from the table, unchecked against the DNA. The length of the CDR3 is 11 amino acids, counting both ends. Per the germline V gene, CDR1 is MNHEY and CDR2 is SMNVEV (reference sequence). This CDR3 is CASRGGRGRFL.

This clonotype was detected ten times or more. The gene calls are TRBV6-2 or TRBV6-3 and TRBJ2-5; D remains ambiguous. This CDR3 comprises 14 residues. The V end lost 5 bases, the J end lost 3 bases, and 13 bases lay between the germline ends. Germline assignment: CDR1 MNHEY and CDR2 SVGEGT. The CDR3 DNA is TGTGCCAGCAGTGAGAGTCTCGCTAAAGAGACCCAGTACTTC. Residues: CASSESLAKETQYF.

This clonotype was observed at least ten times. The chain links TRBV19 to TRBJ1-1; D uncertain. Trimming shortened V by 6 bases and J by 1 base, and 12 bases separated the two germline ends. This CDR3 has 14 residues. CDR1 LNHDA and CDR2 SQIVND come from the germline V gene (reference sequence). In DNA form, the CDR3 reads TGTGCCAGTAGCAGACGGGCCAAGAACACTGAAGCTTTCTTT. Protein sequence: CASSRRAKNTEAFF. The variable domain in full, completed from reference TRBV19 and TRBJ1-1, reads DGGITQSPKYLFRKEGQNVTLSCEQNLNHDAMYWYRQDPGQGLRLIYYSQIVNDFQKGDIAEGYSVSREKKESFPLTVTSAQKNPTAFYLCASSRRAKNTEAFFGQGTRLTVV.

At least ten counts were recorded for this clonotype. The rearrangement links TRBV7-9 to TRBJ2-3; D possibly corresponds to TRBD2 (6 bases). The CDR3 consists of 14 residues. Between the trimmed V and J ends, which lost 3 bases and 7 bases, there was a span of 14 bases. CDR1 SEHNR and CDR2 FQNEAQ come from the germline V gene (reference sequence). The CDR3 protein is CASSFSGDPNTQYF. In DNA, the CDR3 is TGTGCCAGCAGCTTTTCGGGGGATCCAAATACGCAGTATTTT.

This clonotype came up many times. The V gene is TRBV6-1, the J gene TRBJ2-5; 7 bases match TRBD2. V lost 7 bases to trimming and J lost 2 bases; unmatched junction nucleotides: 10. The CDR3 length is 15 residues. Germline CDR1 is MNHNS and CDR2 is SASEGT. The CDR3 DNA reads TGTGCCAGCACCCCTCGTTGGGGAGGGCAAGAGACCCAGTACTTC. Translating it yields CASTPRWGGQETQYF.

This clonotype was picked up many times. V gene TRBV28 combines with J gene TRBJ2-1; 7 bases are a match to TRBD1. The CDR3 is 13 residues long. The ends lost 5 bases at V and 5 bases at J; junction bases unmatched: 3. In germline, CDR1 is MDHEN, CDR2 SYDVKM. CDR3 residues: CASSPGTDNEQFF. The CDR3 DNA reads TGTGCCAGCAGTCCAGGGACAGACAATGAGCAGTTCTTC.

Only a few counts were recorded for this clonotype. The chain couples TRBV15 to TRBJ2-1; a weak D match, TRBD2 (6 bases). The better agreement between TRBJ2-5 and the DNA end casts doubt on the J call. Per the germline V gene, CDR1 is LNHNV and CDR2 is YYDKDF (reference sequence). The CDR3 loop spans 15 amino acids. CDR3 nucleotide sequence: TGTGCCACCAGCAGGGAACCGGGACTGGTAGAGACCCAGTACTTC. It yields the protein CATSREPGLVETQYF.

The sample holds many counts of this clonotype. CDR3 residues: CASIGGGPLAKNIQYF. The DNA for the CDR3 is TGTGCCAGTATAGGAGGGGGCCCTCTAGCCAAAAACATTCAGTACTTC. The rearrangement uses TRBV19 and TRBJ2-4; TRBD1 is a possible D gene (7 bases). The CDR3 consists of 16 residues. Deletions cut 7 bases from V and 0 bases from J, with 16 bases between. Germline CDR1 LNHDA, CDR2 SQIVND (reference sequence).

This clonotype was picked up many times. One junction end does not reproduce the germline sequence, and a read error may be involved. The chain has TRBV6-1 and TRBJ1-5, with D possibly being TRBD1 (5 bases). CDR1 is MNHNS, CDR2 SASEGT, per germline. The CDR3 contains 12 residues. The CDR3 coding sequence is TGCGCCAGCACCTCGGGGGGACAGCCCCAGCATTTT. This codes for CASTSGGQPQHF.

This clonotype was detected ten times or more. The chain links TRBV6-1 to TRBJ1-1, with TRBD1 as a possible D gene (5 bases). Trimming left V 7 bases short and J 4 bases short, with 16 bases between. Germline V gene data show CDR1 as MNHNS and CDR2 as SASEGT. The CDR3 covers 14 residues. The CDR3 nucleotides read TGTGCCAGCACTCCGGGGGGAGAGACCACTGAAGCTTTCTTT. Its protein is CASTPGGETTEAFF.

In its sample, this clonotype was seen many times. A read error may account for a junction end that differs from germline. The genes are TRBV6-1 and TRBJ1-2; 8 nucleotides agree with TRBD1. Germline assignment: CDR1 MNHNS and CDR2 SASEGT. The CDR3 totals 13 residues. The CDR3 nucleotides are TGTGCCAGCAGTGAATTGGGGGGGACAGGAGCAGACTTC. Encoded protein: CASSELGGTGADF.

This clonotype was seen a handful of times. This rearrangement joins TRBV28 to TRBJ1-6, with D uncertain. The CDR3 runs to 15 residues. The germline V and J ends were trimmed by 6 bases and 11 bases, with 20 bases remaining between them. The germline gives CDR1 MDHEN, CDR2 SYDVKM. For the CDR3, the DNA is TGTGCCAGCAGGAGTAGGGTCCTCGAGCGGGCACCCCTCCACTTT. It specifies CASRSRVLERAPLHF.

This clonotype was seen many times. The chain links TRBV3-1 to TRBJ2-3, with 9 bases that match TRBD1. The J call may be wrong; the DNA end is better matched by TRBJ1-1. The CDR3 runs to 13 residues. Germline-derived CDR1 and CDR2 are LGHDT and YNNKEL (reference sequence). The DNA of the CDR3 is TGTGCCAGCAGCCAAGCCCCCGGGACAGGGGCTTTCTTT. It is translated as CASSQAPGTGAFF.

The sample holds many counts of this clonotype. V is TRBV6-5 and J is TRBJ1-3; D not certain. The CDR3 consists of 13 residues. Germline-derived CDR1 and CDR2 are MNHEY and SVGAGI. V was trimmed by 2 bases and J by 0 bases, leaving 2 bases between them. CDR3 region: CASSYLSGNTIYF. DNA of the CDR3: TGTGCCAGCAGTTACCTCTCTGGAAACACCATATATTTT.

This clonotype was observed at least ten times. The chain employs TRBV2 and TRBJ2-5; D not certain. The V end lost 6 bases, the J end lost 3 bases, and 14 bases lay between the germline ends. CDR3 length equals 14 residues. CDR1 and CDR2 (germline): SNHLY, FYNNEI. CDR3 bases: TGTGCCAGCAGCGACCAAACCACTAAAGAGACCCAGTACTTC. Translated: CASSDQTTKETQYF. Complete variable domain (other parts from reference TRBV2 and TRBJ2-5): EPEVTQTPSHQVTQMGQEVILRCVPISNHLYFYWYRQILGQKVEFLVSFYNNEISEKSEIFDDQFSVERPDGSNFTLKIRSTKLEDSAMYFCASSDQTTKETQYFGPGTRLLVL.

This clonotype was counted ten times or more. The chain links TRBV2 to TRBJ2-6; 7 nucleotides match TRBD1. CDR3 length: 15 residues. V lost 5 bases, J lost 2 bases, and 3 bases stayed unmatched. Germline V gives CDR1 SNHLY, CDR2 FYNNEI. The CDR3 bases are TGTGCCAGCAGTCCCGACAGGGCTGGGGCCAACGTCCTGACTTTC. Its translation: CASSPDRAGANVLTF.

The table lists this clonotype with many counts. The V and J genes are TRBV5-5 and TRBJ2-3; 7 positions agree with TRBD2. J was trimmed by 3 bases and V by 2 bases; bases with no gene match: 3. The CDR3 is 14 residues long. Germline V lookup: CDR1 SGHKS, CDR2 YYEKEE (reference sequence). CDR3 sequence reads: CASSFPGGTDTQYF. The CDR3 nucleotides are TGTGCCAGCAGCTTCCCGGGAGGAACAGATACGCAGTATTTT.

This clonotype was found many times. V gene TRBV2 combines with J gene TRBJ2-3; TRBD1 matches at 7 bases. The CDR3 runs to 14 residues. V was pared by 10 bases and J by 1 base, with 8 bases of the junction left unmatched. Germline lookup yields CDR1 SNHLY and CDR2 FYNNEI. The CDR3 nucleotides read TGTGCCAAGGGGGCCAGTCATGGCACAGATACGCAGTATTTT. Protein sequence: CAKGASHGTDTQYF.

This clonotype occurred many times. The chain's CDR3 is CASSSWVGQPQHF. The CDR3 region has the DNA TGTGCCAGCAGTTCCTGGGTGGGTCAGCCCCAGCATTTT. The V call is TRBV6-2 or TRBV6-3, the J call TRBJ1-5; D remains ambiguous. Germline CDR1 is MNHEY and CDR2 is SVGEGT. The V gene lost 4 bases and the J gene lost 6 bases, with 10 bases spanning the gap. CDR3 length equals 13 residues.

This clonotype showed up many times. The chain uses TRBV11-2 and TRBJ2-3; D uncertain. V gave up 5 bases and J gave up 10 bases, with 16 bases separating them. Germline V CDR1 and CDR2: SGHAT, FQNNGV. The CDR3 loop spans 13 amino acids. CDR3 in amino acids: CASSPRTSLAQYF. The CDR3 nucleotides read TGTGCCAGCAGCCCTCGGACCTCTCTGGCGCAGTATTTT.

J is TRBJ1-5 and V is TRBV20-1; D is perhaps TRBD1 (5 bases). Trimming removed 7 bases at V and 3 bases at J, with 16 bases between. In germline, CDR1 is DFQATT, CDR2 SNEGSKA (reference sequence). This CDR3 comprises 14 residues. CDR3 in DNA: TGCAGTGTACCCTCTCCCAGGGCCAATCAGCCCCAGCATTTT. The encoded protein is CSVPSPRANQPQHF.

Only one count was recorded for this clonotype. The junction departs from the called germline gene at one end, perhaps through a read error. V is TRBV5-1 and J is TRBJ1-1, with a tentative D call TRBD1 (6 bases). Germline-derived CDR1 and CDR2 are SGHRS and YFSETQ. The CDR3 extends over 14 amino acids. CDR3 nucleotide sequence: TGTGCCAGCAGCGTCGAAAAGGACAGCCAGGGGGCTTTCTTT. It yields the protein CASSVEKDSQGAFF. Based on the CDR3 plus reference TRBV5-1 and TRBJ1-1, the full variable domain is KAGVTQTPRYLIKTRGQQVTLSCSPISGHRSVSWYQQTPGQGLQFLFEYFSETQRNKGNFPGRFSGRQFSNSRSEMNVSTLELGDSALYLCASSVEKDSQGAFFGQGTRLTVV.

In this sample, this clonotype turned up a few times. V gene TRBV5-1 combines with J gene TRBJ1-2; 7 bases agree with TRBD1. V lost 0 bases, J lost 4 bases, and 6 bases stayed unmatched. The CDR3 runs 15 residues. CDR1 and CDR2 from the germline V gene are SGHRS and YFSETQ. The CDR3 sequence is CASSLGQGRAYGYTF. CDR3 DNA: TGCGCCAGCAGCTTGGGACAGGGAAGGGCCTATGGCTACACCTTC.

The V gene is TRBV7-2, the J gene TRBJ1-4; TRBD1 matches at 7 bases. The CDR3 covers 15 residues. Germline V gene lookup returns CDR1 SGHTA and CDR2 FQGNSA. V shed 3 bases, J shed 1 base, and the junction held 2 bases outside the gene matches. The CDR3 DNA reads as TGTGCCAGCAGCTTCTACAGGGGAACTAATGAAAAACTGTTTTTT. Translating it yields CASSFYRGTNEKLFF.

This clonotype was seen a few times. The chain recombines TRBV20-1 with TRBJ1-2, with a tentative D call TRBD1 (6 bases). This CDR3 is 12 amino acids long. CDR1 and CDR2 (germline): DFQATT, SNEGSKA (reference sequence). The V and J ends lost 4 bases and 5 bases respectively, with 11 bases between them. The CDR3 sequence is CSATLDSYGYTF. CDR3 DNA: TGCAGTGCTACCCTGGACAGTTATGGCTACACCTTC.

There are many counts of this clonotype. The V gene is TRBV28, the J gene TRBJ2-4; D is possibly TRBD1 (5 bases). V lost 8 bases to trimming and J lost 5 bases, with 13 bases between them. This CDR3 has 13 residues. The germline CDR1 and CDR2 sequences are MDHEN and SYDVKM. CDR3: CASLRSRENIQYF. The CDR3 nucleotides are TGTGCCAGCCTTCGGTCCAGGGAAAACATTCAGTACTTC.

This clonotype was seen ten or more times. The chain joins TRBV7-9 to TRBJ2-1; 7 bases align to TRBD2. Per germline, CDR1 SEHNR and CDR2 FQNEAQ (reference sequence). Unmatched junction bases numbered 17, after V lost 1 base and J lost 2 bases. The CDR3 totals 20 residues. The CDR3 sequence is CASSLGFPARERLPYNEQFF. The CDR3 DNA follows: TGTGCCAGCAGCTTAGGGTTTCCTGCGCGGGAGAGGTTGCCCTACAATGAGCAGTTCTTC.

This chain uses TRBV27 with TRBJ2-1, with TRBD2 matching 8 bases. This CDR3 comprises 14 residues. CDR1 is MNHEY and CDR2 is SMNVEV in the germline V gene (reference sequence). V was clipped by 5 bases and J by 4 bases; unmatched bases: 4. The CDR3 reads CASSASGLYNEQFF. CDR3 DNA: TGTGCCAGCAGTGCTAGCGGGCTTTACAATGAGCAGTTCTTC.

The V gene is TRBV7-2, the J gene TRBJ2-1; TRBD2 matches 8 bases. The CDR3 runs 13 residues. Germline V CDR1 and CDR2: SGHTA, FQGNSA. Trimming removed 4 bases from V and 9 bases from J; junction bases left unmatched: 5. In DNA, the CDR3 is TGTGCCAGCAGCTCTAGAGGGACTAGTGAGCAGTTCTTC. Protein sequence: CASSSRGTSEQFF.